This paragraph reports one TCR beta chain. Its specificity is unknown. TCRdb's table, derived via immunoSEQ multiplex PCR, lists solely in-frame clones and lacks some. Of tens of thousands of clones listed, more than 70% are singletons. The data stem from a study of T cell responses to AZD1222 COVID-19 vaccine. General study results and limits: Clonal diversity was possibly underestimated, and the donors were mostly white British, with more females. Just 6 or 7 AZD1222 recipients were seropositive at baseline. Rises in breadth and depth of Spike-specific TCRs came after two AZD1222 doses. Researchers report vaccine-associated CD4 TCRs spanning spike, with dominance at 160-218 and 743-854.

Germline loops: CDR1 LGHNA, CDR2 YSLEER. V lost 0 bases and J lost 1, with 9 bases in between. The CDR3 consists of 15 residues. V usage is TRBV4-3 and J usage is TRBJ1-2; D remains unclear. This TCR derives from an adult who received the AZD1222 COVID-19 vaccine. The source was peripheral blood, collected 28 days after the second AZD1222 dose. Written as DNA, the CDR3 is TGCGCCAGCAGCCAAGATATCGCCCATAACTATGGCTACACCTTC. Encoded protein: CASSQDIAHNYGYTF.